Below, 12 T cell receptor beta chains from the same sample are listed, as sequenced in a study of cytomegalovirus exposure and HLA in healthy donors. PCR employed 60 Vbeta and 13 Jbeta primers. Repertoires were generated with immunoSEQ multiplex PCR, while TCRdb's copy carries only in-frame clones and drops some. The sample has around 150,000 clones; around 80% are singletons. The sequencing sample was made of PBMCs. The source of these receptors is a man aged 40-55 years in good health and CMV-seronegative.

The chain has TRBV7-9 and TRBJ2-7; D uncertain. The germline V and J ends were trimmed by 2 bases and 7 bases, with 15 bases remaining between them. Germline lookup yields CDR1 SEHNR and CDR2 FQNEAQ (reference sequence). There are 14 residues in the CDR3. The CDR3 reads CASSLTSQTLEQYF. CDR3 in DNA: TGTGCCAGCAGCTTAACAAGCCAGACACTGGAGCAGTACTTC.

V and J are TRBV2 and TRBJ1-5; unclear D gene. Germline V lookup: CDR1 SNHLY, CDR2 FYNNEI. The CDR3 spans 14 residues. The V end was cut by 2 bases, the J end by 6 bases, with 11 bases between. CDR3 amino acids: CASSEQALLQPQHF. The CDR3 coding sequence is TGTGCCAGCAGTGAACAGGCCCTCCTTCAGCCCCAGCATTTT.

The chain employs TRBV5-1 and TRBJ2-7; TRBD1 is a possible D gene (6 bases). Trimming pared 1 base from V and 5 bases from J, leaving 19 bases between. The germline V gene encodes CDR1 SGHRS and CDR2 YFSETQ. This CDR3 comprises 16 residues. DNA of the CDR3: TGCGCCAGCAGCTTGAGTAACCGACCAGGGGTTAACGAGCAGTACTTC. It codes for CASSLSNRPGVNEQYF.

This clone came up a few times. The rearrangement uses TRBV5-1 and TRBJ2-1; 9 bases map to TRBD2. Per germline, CDR1 SGHRS and CDR2 YFSETQ. V gave up 4 bases and J gave up 3 bases; unmatched junction bases: 5. The length of the CDR3 is 15 residues. Written as DNA, the CDR3 is TGCGCCAGCAGCAACGGCGGGAGGGGCTACAATGAGCAGTTCTTC. Translating gives CASSNGGRGYNEQFF.

The chain combines TRBV7-9 with TRBJ2-5, with D perhaps TRBD2 (6 bases). V dropped 1 base and J dropped 5 bases, with 11 bases sitting between them. Germline-derived CDR1 and CDR2 are SEHNR and FQNEAQ (reference sequence). The CDR3 totals 14 residues. The CDR3 loop is CASSLGWTMETQYF. The CDR3 bases are TGTGCCAGCAGCTTAGGGTGGACTATGGAGACCCAGTACTTC.

V is TRBV5-6 and J is TRBJ2-3; D unclear. The V end lost 5 bases, the J end lost 0 bases, and 13 bases lay between the germline ends. This CDR3 region has 15 residues. Germline CDR1 SGHDT, CDR2 YYEEEE. The CDR3, as DNA: TGTGCCAGCAGATTAGCCCTAACTAGCACAGATACGCAGTATTTT. This codes for CASRLALTSTDTQYF.

About this clone itself: The sample has other DNA sequences that encode this CDR3 too. CDR3 in amino acids: CASSRQGSYEQYF. CDR3 nucleotides: TGTGCCAGTAGTAGACAGGGGTCCTACGAGCAGTACTTC. The gene calls are TRBV19 and TRBJ2-7; TRBD1 matches at 8 bases. The J segment lost 1 base and the V segment lost 4 bases, leaving 0 bases of the junction unmatched. Germline CDR1 is LNHDA and CDR2 is SQIVND (reference sequence). The CDR3 is 13 residues long.

As regards this clone: The germline gene is not matched at one end of the junction; a read error may be the cause. The genes are TRBV5-4 and TRBJ2-6; 9 nucleotides align to TRBD2. The CDR3 is made up of 17 amino acids. Germline V gene sequence: CDR1 SGHNT, CDR2 YYREEE (reference sequence). CDR3 residues: CASSGAGGGSGANGLTF. The CDR3 DNA sequence: TGTGCCAGCAGCGGGGCGGGGGGGGGCTCTGGGGCCAACGGCCTGACTTTC.

V is TRBV9 and J is TRBJ2-3; TRBD1 might be the D (5 bases). The CDR3 is 17 residues long. Germline values: CDR1 SGDLS, CDR2 YYNGEE. The V gene lost 1 base and the J gene lost 5 bases, with 20 bases spanning the gap. The CDR3 bases are TGTGCCAGCAGCGTACTCCAGGGTTCTTCCCCAGGAGATACGCAGTATTTT. Encoded protein: CASSVLQGSSPGDTQYF.

This clone was picked up one time. The chain joins TRBV11-2 to TRBJ2-7; 10 bases line up with TRBD2. Germline V gene lookup returns CDR1 SGHAT and CDR2 FQNNGV. Germline trimming cut 5 bases from V and 5 bases from J; bases unmatched to any gene: 12. The CDR3 totals 16 residues. The CDR3: CASSPNIIAGGNEQYF. The CDR3 nucleotides read TGTGCCAGCAGCCCTAATATTATAGCGGGAGGAAACGAGCAGTACTTC.

The chain joins TRBV4-3 to TRBJ2-2; D is unclear. The V end lost 1 base, the J end lost 1 base, and 7 bases lay between the germline ends. Germline V gene lookup returns CDR1 LGHNA and CDR2 YSLEER. There are 15 residues in the CDR3. The CDR3 DNA reads TGCGCCAGCAGCCAAGGCACGGGGAACACCGGGGAGCTGTTTTTT. Protein sequence: CASSQGTGNTGELFF.

As DNA, the CDR3 is TGCGCCAGCAGTTCTACCACCCAGGGTGAAGCTTTCTTT. It is translated as CASSSTTQGEAFF. The chain joins TRBV5-1 to TRBJ1-1, with D perhaps TRBD1 (5 bases). CDR3 length: 13 residues. Germline lookup yields CDR1 SGHRS and CDR2 YFSETQ. The germline V and J ends were trimmed by 5 bases and 7 bases, with 15 bases remaining between them.